The 17 T cell receptor beta chains given below trace back to one sample, sequenced in a study of T-cell memory formation after mild COVID-19. TCRdb reanalysed the 5' RACE reads using MiXCR and keeps one entry per CDR3 protein. In the table there are 110,000 or so distinct CDR3 sequences, 22% of which are singletons. Material for sequencing was PBMCs or a T cell subset sorted from them (not recorded which). These receptor sequences come from a young man who had mild COVID-19 (a few samples of this study predate the infection). Cell type and time point are not known.

By share, this clonotype ranks as medium-sized. The chain couples TRBV27 to TRBJ1-1, with D hard to call. CDR3 length equals 14 residues. Germline V gives CDR1 MNHEY, CDR2 SMNVEV (reference sequence). V was shortened by 7 bases and J by 1 base, with 13 bases between the two germline ends. CDR3 loop: CASTLTSANTEAFF. The DNA of the CDR3 is TGTGCCAGCACCCTGACGAGTGCGAACACTGAAGCTTTCTTT.

Only a few counts were recorded for this clonotype. This chain uses TRBV7-3 with TRBJ2-2; the match to TRBD2 covers 7 bases. V was clipped by 6 bases and J by 5 bases; unmatched bases: 9. The CDR3 totals 15 residues. Germline assignment: CDR1 SGHTA and CDR2 FQGTGA. The CDR3: CASSMGLPATGELFF. In DNA, the CDR3 is TGTGCCAGCAGTATGGGACTACCCGCGACCGGGGAGCTGTTTTTT.

This clonotype was seen only a few times. V gene TRBV6-5 combines with J gene TRBJ2-5, with 9 bases matching TRBD2. The V segment lost 4 bases and the J segment 4 bases; nucleotides outside the gene matches: 7. Germline CDR1 MNHEY, CDR2 SVGAGI. CDR3 size: 15 residues. CDR3 protein: CASSFSGGISETQYF. The CDR3 DNA follows: TGTGCCAGCAGTTTCAGCGGGGGGATATCAGAGACCCAGTACTTC.

The chain uses TRBV6-5 and TRBJ2-3; a weak D match, TRBD2 (5 bases). Deletions cut 5 bases from V and 6 bases from J, with 15 bases between. This CDR3 region has 14 residues. CDR1 and CDR2 from the germline V gene are MNHEY and SVGAGI. In nucleotides, the CDR3 is TGTGCCAGCAGTCCTTTTACCACGGGGGATACGCAGTATTTT. Its protein is CASSPFTTGDTQYF.

V gene TRBV9 combines with J gene TRBJ1-1, with D unresolved. This CDR3 is 15 amino acids long. The germline V gene has CDR1 SGDLS and CDR2 YYNGEE. Trimming removed 0 bases from V and 5 bases from J, with 14 bases in between. CDR3 sequence: CASSVVSPLGTEAFF. The CDR3 nucleotides read TGTGCCAGCAGCGTAGTTAGCCCCCTGGGGACTGAAGCTTTCTTT.

A few counts support this clonotype. V and J are TRBV2 and TRBJ2-3; TRBD2 agrees at 14 bases. Looked up from germline, CDR1 is SNHLY and CDR2 is FYNNEI. J was trimmed by 6 bases and V by 3 bases; bases with no gene match: 2. The length of the CDR3 is 15 residues. CDR3 DNA sequence: TGTGCCAGCAGTGAGGGGACTAGCGGGGGTGATACGCAGTATTTT. It is translated as CASSEGTSGGDTQYF. Looking up the rest from reference TRBV2 and TRBJ2-3 gives the full variable domain: EPEVTQTPSHQVTQMGQEVILRCVPISNHLYFYWYRQILGQKVEFLVSFYNNEISEKSEIFDDQFSVERPDGSNFTLKIRSTKLEDSAMYFCASSEGTSGGDTQYFGPGTRLTVL.

The chain has TRBV4-2 and TRBJ1-2; D unresolved. V was pared by 6 bases and J by 7 bases, with 15 bases between. The CDR3 contains 13 residues. Germline V gene lookup returns CDR1 LGHNA and CDR2 YNFKEQ. CDR3 sequence (DNA): TGTGCCAGCAGGGACCCGGGCCCCTCTGGCTACACCTTC. It specifies CASRDPGPSGYTF.

The chain recombines TRBV7-9 with TRBJ1-1; the D is unclear. The CDR3 spans 13 residues. Germline assignment: CDR1 SEHNR and CDR2 FQNEAQ (reference sequence). Trimming left V 5 bases short and J 8 bases short, with 15 bases between. The CDR3 sequence is CASSRTVVEEAFF. The CDR3 nucleotides read TGTGCCAGCAGCCGAACAGTGGTGGAGGAAGCTTTCTTT.

The V and J genes are TRBV18 and TRBJ2-6; weak D call: TRBD1 (6 bases). The CDR3 has 18 amino acids. The germline gives CDR1 KGHSH, CDR2 LQKENI. V was pared by 2 bases and J by 0 bases, with 14 bases between. The CDR3 DNA reads as TGTGCCAGCTCACCAAGGACAGCACCCCGCTCTGGGGCCAACGTCCTGACTTTC. It yields the protein CASSPRTAPRSGANVLTF.

This clonotype showed up just a few times. This chain uses TRBV11-2 with TRBJ1-1; tentatively, D is TRBD1 (6 bases). The CDR3 sequence is 13 residues long. V was trimmed by 1 base and J by 5 bases, leaving 8 bases between them. Germline CDR1 reads SGHAT; CDR2 reads FQNNGV. The CDR3, as DNA: TGTGCCAGCAGCTTAGGGGGGGCGACTGAAGCTTTCTTT. Its translation is CASSLGGATEAFF. The whole variable domain, remainder taken from reference TRBV11-2 and TRBJ1-1, is EAGVAQSPRYKIIEKRQSVAFWCNPISGHATLYWYQQILGQGPKLLIQFQNNGVVDDSQLPKDRFSAERLKGVDSTLKIQPAKLEDSAVYLCASSLGGATEAFFGQGTRLTVV.

V and J are TRBV12-3 or TRBV12-4 and TRBJ1-4; D is unclear. CDR3 size: 13 residues. The germline V and J ends were trimmed by 7 bases and 7 bases, with 13 bases remaining between them. The CDR3 sequence is CASTEMGGEKLFF. In DNA, the CDR3 is TGTGCCAGCACCGAAATGGGTGGTGAAAAACTGTTTTTT.

The V call is TRBV9, the J call TRBJ2-3; 13 bases are a match to TRBD2. This CDR3 is built from 17 residues. V shed 4 bases, J shed 4 bases, and the junction held 9 bases outside the gene matches. Germline lookup yields CDR1 SGDLS and CDR2 YYNGEE. CDR3 bases: TGTGCCAGCAGCCCTCACACTAGCGGGGGGGCCTCAGATACGCAGTATTTT. Amino acids: CASSPHTSGGASDTQYF. The full variable domain, completed using reference TRBV9 and TRBJ2-3, is DSGVTQTPKHLITATGQRVTLRCSPRSGDLSVYWYQQSLDQGLQFLIQYYNGEERAKGNILERFSAQQFPDLHSELNLSSLELGDSALYFCASSPHTSGGASDTQYFGPGTRLTVL.

The V gene is TRBV5-5, the J gene TRBJ1-1; D is undetermined. The CDR3 length is 13 residues. V dropped 1 base and J dropped 1 base, with 5 bases sitting between them. Per germline, CDR1 SGHKS and CDR2 YYEKEE (reference sequence). CDR3: CASSLPSNTEAFF. In DNA, the CDR3 is TGTGCCAGCAGCTTGCCGTCGAACACTGAAGCTTTCTTT. The full variable domain, rest sourced from reference TRBV5-5 and TRBJ1-1, is DAGVTQSPTHLIKTRGQQVTLRCSPISGHKSVSWYQQVLGQGPQFIFQYYEKEERGRGNFPDRFSARQFPNYSSELNVNALLLGDSALYLCASSLPSNTEAFFGQGTRLTVV.

The chain uses TRBV6-5 and TRBJ1-1; D gene uncertain. Trimming pared 2 bases from V and 3 bases from J, leaving 7 bases between. CDR1 MNHEY and CDR2 SVGAGI come from the germline V gene. CDR3 size: 13 residues. The CDR3 loop is CASSYPGYTEAFF. CDR3 coding DNA: TGTGCCAGCAGTTACCCGGGGTACACTGAAGCTTTCTTT.

The CDR3 coding sequence is TGTGCCAGCAGTTACTCAAGGACCTACTACGAGCAGTACTTC. Protein product: CASSYSRTYYEQYF. This rearrangement joins TRBV6-2 or TRBV6-3 to TRBJ2-7; D uncertain. The CDR3 is made up of 14 amino acids. CDR1 and CDR2 (germline): MNHEY, SVGEGT. V was trimmed by 0 bases and J by 3 bases, leaving 9 bases between them.

This clonotype was observed a few times. The V and J genes are TRBV10-3 and TRBJ2-7; D is unclear. Germline CDR1 reads ENHRY; CDR2 reads SYGVKD. The CDR3 consists of 13 residues. Trimming removed 0 bases from V and 5 bases from J, with 8 bases in between. The CDR3 DNA follows: TGTGCCATCAGTGAGTCACGGGTGGACGAGCAGTACGTC. Translating gives CAISESRVDEQYV.

This chain connects TRBV4-1 to TRBJ2-7; D remains ambiguous. CDR1 and CDR2 from the germline V gene are MGHRA and YSYEKL. The CDR3 is 14 residues long. Between the trimmed V and J ends, which lost 3 bases and 6 bases, there was a span of 15 bases. CDR3: CASSQIPERTEQYF. Here the CDR3 DNA reads TGCGCCAGCAGCCAGATCCCCGAAAGGACCGAGCAGTACTTC.